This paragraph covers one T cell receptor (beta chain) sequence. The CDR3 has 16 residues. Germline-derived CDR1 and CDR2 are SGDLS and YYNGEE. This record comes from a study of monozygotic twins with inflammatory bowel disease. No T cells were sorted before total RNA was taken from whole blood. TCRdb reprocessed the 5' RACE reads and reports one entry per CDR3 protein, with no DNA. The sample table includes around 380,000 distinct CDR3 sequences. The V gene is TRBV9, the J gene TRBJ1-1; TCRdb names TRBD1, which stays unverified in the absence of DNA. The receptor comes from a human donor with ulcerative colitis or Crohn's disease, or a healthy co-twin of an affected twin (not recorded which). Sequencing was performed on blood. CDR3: CASSPRDRILNTEAFF.